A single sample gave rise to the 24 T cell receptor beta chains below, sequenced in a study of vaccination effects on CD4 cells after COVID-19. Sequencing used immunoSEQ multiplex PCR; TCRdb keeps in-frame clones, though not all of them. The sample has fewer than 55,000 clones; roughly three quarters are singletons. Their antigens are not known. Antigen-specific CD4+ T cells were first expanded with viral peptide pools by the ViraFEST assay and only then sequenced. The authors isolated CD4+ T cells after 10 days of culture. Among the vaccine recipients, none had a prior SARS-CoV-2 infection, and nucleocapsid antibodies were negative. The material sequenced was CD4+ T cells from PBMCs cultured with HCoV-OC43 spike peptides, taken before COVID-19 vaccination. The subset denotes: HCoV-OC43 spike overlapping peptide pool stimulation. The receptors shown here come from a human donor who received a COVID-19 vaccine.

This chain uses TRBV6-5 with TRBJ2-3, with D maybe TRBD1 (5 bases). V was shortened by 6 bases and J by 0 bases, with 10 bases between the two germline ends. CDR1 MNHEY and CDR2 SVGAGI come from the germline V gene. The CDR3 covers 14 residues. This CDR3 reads CASRPTDSTDTQYF. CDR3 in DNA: TGTGCCAGCAGACCGACAGATAGCACAGATACGCAGTATTTT.

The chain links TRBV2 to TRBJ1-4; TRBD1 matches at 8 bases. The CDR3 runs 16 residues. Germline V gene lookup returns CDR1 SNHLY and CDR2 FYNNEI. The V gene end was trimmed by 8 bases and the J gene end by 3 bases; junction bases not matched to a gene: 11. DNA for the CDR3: TGTGCCAGCGGAGGACAGGGAGGAAGGGCTAATGAAAAACTGTTTTTT. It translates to CASGGQGGRANEKLFF. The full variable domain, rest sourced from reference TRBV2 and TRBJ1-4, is EPEVTQTPSHQVTQMGQEVILRCVPISNHLYFYWYRQILGQKVEFLVSFYNNEISEKSEIFDDQFSVERPDGSNFTLKIRSTKLEDSAMYFCASGGQGGRANEKLFFGSGTQLSVL.

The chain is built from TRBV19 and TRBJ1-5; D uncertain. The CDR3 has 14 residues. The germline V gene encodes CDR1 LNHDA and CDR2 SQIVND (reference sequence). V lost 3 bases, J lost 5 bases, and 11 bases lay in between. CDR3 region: CASSIAGGDQPQHF. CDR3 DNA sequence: TGTGCCAGTAGTATCGCTGGTGGCGATCAGCCCCAGCATTTT.

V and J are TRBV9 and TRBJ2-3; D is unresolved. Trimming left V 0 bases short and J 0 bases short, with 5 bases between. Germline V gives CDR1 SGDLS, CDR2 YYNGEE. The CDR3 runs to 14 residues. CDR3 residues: CASSVVGSTDTQYF. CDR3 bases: TGTGCCAGCAGCGTAGTCGGAAGCACAGATACGCAGTATTTT. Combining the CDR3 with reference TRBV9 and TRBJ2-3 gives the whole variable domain DSGVTQTPKHLITATGQRVTLRCSPRSGDLSVYWYQQSLDQGLQFLIQYYNGEERAKGNILERFSAQQFPDLHSELNLSSLELGDSALYFCASSVVGSTDTQYFGPGTRLTVL.

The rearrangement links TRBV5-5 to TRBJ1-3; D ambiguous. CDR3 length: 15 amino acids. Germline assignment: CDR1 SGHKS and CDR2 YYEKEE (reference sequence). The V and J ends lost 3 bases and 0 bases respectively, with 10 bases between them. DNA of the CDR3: TGTGCCAGCAGCTCCCGCTTGGACTCTGGAAACACCATATATTTT. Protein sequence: CASSSRLDSGNTIYF.

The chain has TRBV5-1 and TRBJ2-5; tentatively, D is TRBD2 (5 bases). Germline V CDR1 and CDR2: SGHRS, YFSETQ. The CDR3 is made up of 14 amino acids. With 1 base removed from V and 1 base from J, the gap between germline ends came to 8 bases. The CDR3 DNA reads TGCGCCAGCAGCTTGATGGCGGGCCAAGAGACCCAGTACTTC. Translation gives CASSLMAGQETQYF.

The CDR3 DNA follows: TGCGCCAGCAGCCGGACGGACAACCGAGATACGCAGTATTTT. Protein: CASSRTDNRDTQYF. The chain employs TRBV5-1 and TRBJ2-3, with D possibly TRBD1 on 5 matching bases. Trimming left V 4 bases short and J 5 bases short, with 14 bases between. Germline CDR1 reads SGHRS; CDR2 reads YFSETQ. The CDR3 consists of 14 residues.

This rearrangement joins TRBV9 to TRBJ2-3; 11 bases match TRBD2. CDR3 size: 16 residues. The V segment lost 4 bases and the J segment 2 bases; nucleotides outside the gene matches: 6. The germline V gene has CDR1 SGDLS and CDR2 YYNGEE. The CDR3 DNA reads TGTGCCAGCAGCACCCGGACTAGCGGGCTCACAGATACGCAGTATTTT. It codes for CASSTRTSGLTDTQYF.

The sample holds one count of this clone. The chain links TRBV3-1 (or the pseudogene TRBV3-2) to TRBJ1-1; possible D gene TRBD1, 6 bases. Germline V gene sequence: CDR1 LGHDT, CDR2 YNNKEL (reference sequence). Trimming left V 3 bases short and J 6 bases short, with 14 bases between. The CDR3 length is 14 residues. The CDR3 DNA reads TGTGCCAGCAGCCATAACAGGGCCCTATCTGAAGCTTTCTTT. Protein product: CASSHNRALSEAFF.

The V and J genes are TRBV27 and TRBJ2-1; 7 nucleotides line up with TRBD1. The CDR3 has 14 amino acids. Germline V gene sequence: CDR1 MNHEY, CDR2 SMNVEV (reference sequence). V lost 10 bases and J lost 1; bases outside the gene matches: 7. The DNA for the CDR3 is TGTGCCACTCAAAAGACAGGGTCCTACAATGAGCAGTTCTTC. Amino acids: CATQKTGSYNEQFF.

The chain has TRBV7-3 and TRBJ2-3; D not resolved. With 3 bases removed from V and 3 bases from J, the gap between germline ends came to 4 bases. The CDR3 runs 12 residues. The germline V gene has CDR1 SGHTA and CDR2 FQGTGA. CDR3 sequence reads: CASSFSTDTQYF. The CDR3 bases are TGTGCCAGCAGCTTTAGTACAGATACGCAGTATTTT.

The CDR3 coding sequence is TGCGCCAGCAGTGAGTCGTACAGGGGGGTAGCTTTCTTT. Its protein is CASSESYRGVAFF. The chain recombines TRBV10-2 with TRBJ1-1; 8 bases map to TRBD1. Trimming cost V 0 bases and J 10 bases; bases outside gene matches: 4. The CDR3 is made up of 13 amino acids. Germline CDR1 is WSHSY and CDR2 is SAAADI.

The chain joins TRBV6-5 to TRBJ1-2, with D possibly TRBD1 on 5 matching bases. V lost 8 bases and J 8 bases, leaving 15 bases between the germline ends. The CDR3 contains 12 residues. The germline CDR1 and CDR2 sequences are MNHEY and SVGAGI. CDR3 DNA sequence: TGTGCCAGCTCTTGGGACGGTGGGGGCTACACCTTC. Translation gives CASSWDGGGYTF.

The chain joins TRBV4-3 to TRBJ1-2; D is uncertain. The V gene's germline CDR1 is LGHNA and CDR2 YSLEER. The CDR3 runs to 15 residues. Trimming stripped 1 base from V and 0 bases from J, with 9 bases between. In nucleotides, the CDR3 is TGCGCCAGCAGCCAAGCCGGGTTCGCTAACTATGGCTACACCTTC. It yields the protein CASSQAGFANYGYTF.

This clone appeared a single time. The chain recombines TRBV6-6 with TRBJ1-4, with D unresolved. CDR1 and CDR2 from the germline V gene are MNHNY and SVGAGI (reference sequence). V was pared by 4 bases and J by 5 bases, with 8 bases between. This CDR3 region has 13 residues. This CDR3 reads CASSSAGNEKLFF. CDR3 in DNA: TGTGCCAGCAGTTCCGCGGGAAATGAAAAACTGTTTTTT.

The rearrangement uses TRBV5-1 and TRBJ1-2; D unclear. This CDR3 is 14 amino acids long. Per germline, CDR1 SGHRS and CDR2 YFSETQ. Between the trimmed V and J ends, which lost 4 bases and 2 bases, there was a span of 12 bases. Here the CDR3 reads CASSLWTLNYGYTF. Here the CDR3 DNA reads TGCGCCAGCAGCCTCTGGACCCTGAACTATGGCTACACCTTC.

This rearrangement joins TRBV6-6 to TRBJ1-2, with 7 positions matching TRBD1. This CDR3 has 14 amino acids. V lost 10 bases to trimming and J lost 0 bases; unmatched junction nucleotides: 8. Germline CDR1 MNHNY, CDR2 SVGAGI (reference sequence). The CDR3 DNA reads TGTGCCACCCAATCAGGGGGAGCTAACTATGGCTACACCTTC. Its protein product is CATQSGGANYGYTF.

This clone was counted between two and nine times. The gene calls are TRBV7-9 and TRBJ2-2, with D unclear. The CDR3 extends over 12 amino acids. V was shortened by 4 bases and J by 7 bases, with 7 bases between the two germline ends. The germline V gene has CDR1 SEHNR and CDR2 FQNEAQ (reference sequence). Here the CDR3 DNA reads TGTGCCAGCAGCTCGGTTAGCGGGGAGCTGTTTTTT. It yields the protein CASSSVSGELFF.

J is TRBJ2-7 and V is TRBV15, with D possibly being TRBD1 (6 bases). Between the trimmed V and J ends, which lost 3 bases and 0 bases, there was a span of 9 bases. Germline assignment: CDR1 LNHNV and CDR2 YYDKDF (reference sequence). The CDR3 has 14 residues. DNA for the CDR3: TGTGCCACCAGCAGGGGACATCCCTCCTACGAGCAGTACGTC. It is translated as CATSRGHPSYEQYV.

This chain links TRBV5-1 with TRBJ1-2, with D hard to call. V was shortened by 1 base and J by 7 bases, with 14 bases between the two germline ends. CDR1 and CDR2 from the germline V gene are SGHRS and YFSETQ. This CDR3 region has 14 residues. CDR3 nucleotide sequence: TGCGCCAGCAGCTTGAAGGGAACCGAGAGTGGCTACACCTTC. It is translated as CASSLKGTESGYTF.

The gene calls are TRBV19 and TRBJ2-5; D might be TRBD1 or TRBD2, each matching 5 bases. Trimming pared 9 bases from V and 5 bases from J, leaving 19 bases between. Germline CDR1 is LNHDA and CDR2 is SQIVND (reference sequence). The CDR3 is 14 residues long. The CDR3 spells CASSMWGPGETQYF. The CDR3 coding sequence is TGTGCCAGCTCAATGTGGGGACCTGGGGAGACCCAGTACTTC.

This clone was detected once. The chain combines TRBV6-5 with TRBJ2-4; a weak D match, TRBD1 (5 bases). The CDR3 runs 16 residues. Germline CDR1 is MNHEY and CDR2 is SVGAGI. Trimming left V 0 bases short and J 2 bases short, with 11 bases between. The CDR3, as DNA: TGTGCCAGCAGTTACTCGCGGACAATGACCAAAAACATTCAGTACTTC. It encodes CASSYSRTMTKNIQYF.

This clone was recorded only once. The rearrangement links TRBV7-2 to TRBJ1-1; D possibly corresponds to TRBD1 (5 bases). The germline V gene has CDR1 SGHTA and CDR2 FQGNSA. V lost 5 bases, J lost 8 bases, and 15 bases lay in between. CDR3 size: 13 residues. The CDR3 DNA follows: TGTGCCAGCAGCCGCGGGACGCCTGAAGAAGCTTTCTTT. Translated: CASSRGTPEEAFF.

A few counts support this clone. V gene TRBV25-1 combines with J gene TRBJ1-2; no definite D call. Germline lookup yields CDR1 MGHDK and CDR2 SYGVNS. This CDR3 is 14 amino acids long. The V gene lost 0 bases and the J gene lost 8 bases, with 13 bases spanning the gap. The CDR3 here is CASSEYIAGGGYTF. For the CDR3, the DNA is TGTGCCAGCAGTGAATATATTGCCGGTGGAGGCTACACCTTC.